The 23 T cell receptor beta chains given below trace back to one sample, sequenced in a study of blood T cell repertoires in COVID-19. Clones were read by immunoSEQ multiplex PCR, and TCRdb kept only the in-frame ones, dropping some. The table has over 150,000 clones, 85% to 90% seen once. Input material: PBMCs or T cells enriched from blood (not recorded which). The source is a man aged 35-49 years who had recovered from COVID-19.

The chain recombines TRBV27 with TRBJ2-3; 11 nucleotides agree with TRBD2. CDR1 is MNHEY, CDR2 SMNVEV, per germline (reference sequence). The CDR3 loop spans 15 amino acids. V lost 5 bases, J lost 7 bases, and 8 bases stayed unmatched. The CDR3 loop reads CASSPLAGGLYTQYF. DNA for the CDR3: TGTGCCAGCAGTCCCTTAGCGGGAGGGTTATATACGCAGTATTTT.

The V gene is TRBV11-2, the J gene TRBJ1-1, with D tentatively TRBD1 (5 bases). This CDR3 is built from 14 residues. In germline, CDR1 is SGHAT, CDR2 FQNNGV. V gave up 2 bases and J gave up 3 bases, with 10 bases separating them. The CDR3 loop reads CASSLRPGDTEAFF. CDR3 in DNA: TGTGCCAGCAGCTTAAGGCCGGGGGACACTGAAGCTTTCTTT.

The chain employs TRBV27 and TRBJ2-1; the D gene is possibly TRBD1 (6 bases). CDR3 size: 13 residues. The ends were cut back, 8 bases at V and 7 bases at J, with 15 bases in the middle. Per germline, CDR1 MNHEY and CDR2 SMNVEV (reference sequence). The CDR3 reads CASSSGVRNEQFF. The DNA of the CDR3 is TGTGCCAGCTCCTCAGGGGTAAGGAATGAGCAGTTCTTC.

This chain connects TRBV5-5 to TRBJ1-4, with TRBD1 matching over 9 bases. CDR3 length: 15 amino acids. V lost 3 bases, J lost 7 bases, and 7 bases stayed unmatched. Germline assignment: CDR1 SGHKS and CDR2 YYEKEE (reference sequence). The CDR3 sequence is CASSSMGQGAEKLFF. The CDR3 DNA is TGTGCCAGCAGCTCGATGGGACAGGGCGCTGAAAAACTGTTTTTT.

The genes are TRBV5-1 and TRBJ1-2; TRBD1 is a possible D gene (5 bases). Per germline, CDR1 SGHRS and CDR2 YFSETQ. The CDR3 loop spans 14 amino acids. The V end lost 3 bases, the J end lost 3 bases, and 12 bases lay between the germline ends. CDR3 region: CASSSGVSDYGYTF. The CDR3 DNA is TGCGCCAGCAGCTCGGGGGTGTCGGACTATGGCTACACCTTC.

The DNA of the CDR3 is TGTGCCAGCAGGGGGGGGTTGAGGGGCTACACTGAAGCTTTCTTT. Translated, it gives CASRGGLRGYTEAFF. The V and J genes are TRBV6-5 and TRBJ1-1; the D gene is possibly TRBD1 (5 bases). Trimming removed 6 bases at V and 3 bases at J, with 17 bases between. Germline values: CDR1 MNHEY, CDR2 SVGAGI. The CDR3 length is 15 residues.

V usage is TRBV7-8 and J usage is TRBJ1-5, with 9 positions matching TRBD1. With V trimmed by 2 bases and J by 5 bases, 4 bases remained unmatched. CDR1 and CDR2 from the germline V gene are SGHVS and FQNEAQ. This CDR3 has 15 amino acids. The CDR3 nucleotides read TGTGCCAGCAGCTTACGGGGACAGGGCTATCAGCCCCAGCATTTT. It yields the protein CASSLRGQGYQPQHF.

The chain combines TRBV28 with TRBJ1-1; no reliable D call. Germline-derived CDR1 and CDR2 are MDHEN and SYDVKM. The CDR3 sequence is 11 residues long. Trimming shortened V by 6 bases and J by 6 bases, and 8 bases separated the two germline ends. Here the CDR3 DNA reads TGTGCCAGCAGCTTCACGGCTGAAGCTTTCTTT. It encodes CASSFTAEAFF.

The chain links TRBV27 to TRBJ1-6; the D gene is possibly TRBD1 (6 bases). CDR1 MNHEY and CDR2 SMNVEV come from the germline V gene (reference sequence). CDR3 length: 15 residues. The V end was cut by 2 bases, the J end by 8 bases, with 13 bases between. This CDR3 reads CASSLRGGIYSPLHF. The CDR3 DNA reads as TGTGCCAGCAGTTTACGTGGGGGCATATATTCACCCCTCCACTTT.

The gene calls are TRBV5-4 and TRBJ2-2, with D maybe TRBD1 (6 bases). From germline, CDR1 is SGHNT and CDR2 YYREEE (reference sequence). V lost 2 bases to trimming and J lost 0 bases, with 8 bases between them. The CDR3 has 15 amino acids. The CDR3 nucleotides read TGTGCCAGCAGCTTCGAGGGGGCGAACACCGGGGAGCTGTTTTTT. Translating it yields CASSFEGANTGELFF.

The gene calls are TRBV19 and TRBJ2-7, with 8 nucleotides matching TRBD2. Looked up from germline, CDR1 is LNHDA and CDR2 is SQIVND (reference sequence). The length of the CDR3 is 14 residues. Germline trimming cut 9 bases from V and 2 bases from J; bases unmatched to any gene: 9. The CDR3 nucleotides are TGTGCCAGCGCAACCGGGACTAGAACCTACGAGCAGTACTTC. Protein: CASATGTRTYEQYF.

The V gene is TRBV6-1, the J gene TRBJ2-5, with TRBD1 matching 9 bases. CDR3 size: 16 residues. Germline CDR1 MNHNS, CDR2 SASEGT. V was pared by 1 base and J by 4 bases, with 7 bases of the junction left unmatched. The CDR3: CASSEVRDRVRETQYF. The CDR3 DNA reads TGTGCCAGCAGTGAAGTGAGGGACAGGGTTAGAGAGACCCAGTACTTC.

The gene calls are TRBV6-1 and TRBJ2-3; 9 bases align to TRBD2. Trimming cost V 2 bases and J 4 bases; bases outside gene matches: 4. Germline V gene lookup returns CDR1 MNHNS and CDR2 SASEGT. The CDR3 has 15 residues. The CDR3: CASSEKAGGSDTQYF. In DNA form, the CDR3 reads TGTGCCAGCAGTGAAAAAGCGGGGGGCTCAGATACGCAGTATTTT.

This clone was recorded only once. The gene calls are TRBV6-5 and TRBJ2-7; TRBD2 matches 8 bases. The CDR3 is 15 amino acids. The germline V gene has CDR1 MNHEY and CDR2 SVGAGI. The J segment lost 6 bases and the V segment lost 2 bases, leaving 9 bases of the junction unmatched. CDR3 DNA sequence: TGTGCCAGCAGTTACCACCGGGCGGGGGGTTTCGAGCAGTACTTC. Translating it yields CASSYHRAGGFEQYF.

J is TRBJ1-1 and V is TRBV6-5; 7 bases map to TRBD1. After removal of 2 bases from V and 10 bases from J, the junction contained 7 bases not matched to a gene. The CDR3 sequence is 13 residues long. Germline CDR1 reads MNHEY; CDR2 reads SVGAGI. CDR3 residues: CASSYRDRAAAFF. DNA of the CDR3: TGTGCCAGCAGTTACCGTGACAGGGCCGCAGCTTTCTTT.

This rearrangement joins TRBV11-3 to TRBJ1-3; D is possibly TRBD1 (5 bases). The CDR3 has 19 amino acids. Trimming cost V 3 bases and J 0 bases, with 21 bases left between them. The germline CDR1 and CDR2 sequences are SGHNT and YENEEA. The DNA for the CDR3 is TGTGCCAGCAGCTTTAGGATTCTGGAAGGGGAAGACTCTGGAAACACCATATATTTT. Residues: CASSFRILEGEDSGNTIYF.

The chain has TRBV7-3 and TRBJ2-2; D remains ambiguous. The CDR3 has 11 residues. CDR1 and CDR2 from the germline V gene are SGHTA and FQGTGA. The V end was cut by 5 bases, the J end by 4 bases, with 2 bases between. The CDR3 nucleotides are TGTGCCAGCAGCCGCACCGGGGAGCTGTTTTTT. Protein sequence: CASSRTGELFF. Based on the CDR3 plus reference TRBV7-3 and TRBJ2-2, the full variable domain is GAGVSQTPSNKVTEKGKYVELRCDPISGHTALYWYRQSLGQGPEFLIYFQGTGAADDSGLPNDRFFAVRPEGSVSTLKIQRTERGDSAVYLCASSRTGELFFGEGSRLTVL.

The chain carries TRBV9 and TRBJ1-6; 7 bases match TRBD1. Germline trimming cut 3 bases from V and 5 bases from J; bases unmatched to any gene: 5. The CDR3 loop spans 15 amino acids. Germline CDR1 and CDR2: SGDLS and YYNGEE. The CDR3 reads CASSERGQNNSPLHF. CDR3 nucleotide sequence: TGTGCCAGCAGCGAGAGGGGACAGAATAATTCACCCCTCCACTTT.

This chain uses TRBV5-1 with TRBJ2-7, with 8 bases matching TRBD1. The CDR3 consists of 14 residues. Germline CDR1 is SGHRS and CDR2 is YFSETQ. V lost 0 bases, J lost 5 bases, and 4 bases stayed unmatched. The CDR3 nucleotides read TGCGCCAGCAGCTTGGGGACAGGGAATAACGAGCAGTACTTC. Residues: CASSLGTGNNEQYF.

The V and J genes are TRBV19 and TRBJ1-4, with 9 bases aligning to TRBD1. With V trimmed by 7 bases and J by 8 bases, 5 bases remained unmatched. The CDR3 runs to 13 residues. Germline V gives CDR1 LNHDA, CDR2 SQIVND (reference sequence). The CDR3 sequence is CASNRGLYEKLFF. The CDR3 region has the DNA TGTGCCAGTAACAGGGGGCTTTACGAAAAACTGTTTTTT.

The chain couples TRBV7-8 to TRBJ2-7; no reliable D call. This CDR3 comprises 12 residues. CDR1 SGHVS and CDR2 FQNEAQ come from the germline V gene. V lost 5 bases, J lost 2 bases, and 7 bases lay in between. The CDR3 nucleotides are TGTGCCAGCAGCCCCCGGGCCTACGAGCAGTACTTC. This gives the protein CASSPRAYEQYF.

The chain links TRBV28 to TRBJ1-2, with D tentatively TRBD1 (6 bases). The germline gives CDR1 MDHEN, CDR2 SYDVKM. The CDR3 loop spans 12 amino acids. Trimming took off 6 bases at V and 8 bases at J, with 13 bases between the two ends. This chain's CDR3 is CASRPGVEGYTF. The CDR3 bases are TGTGCCAGCAGGCCAGGGGTGGAGGGCTACACCTTC.

This CDR3 reads CASTHSISYEQYF. The CDR3 DNA reads TGTGCCAGCACTCACAGCATCTCCTACGAGCAGTACTTC. This chain connects TRBV6-5 to TRBJ2-7; no reliable D call. Deletions cut 7 bases from V and 0 bases from J, with 10 bases between. CDR3 length equals 13 residues. The germline V gene encodes CDR1 MNHEY and CDR2 SVGAGI.